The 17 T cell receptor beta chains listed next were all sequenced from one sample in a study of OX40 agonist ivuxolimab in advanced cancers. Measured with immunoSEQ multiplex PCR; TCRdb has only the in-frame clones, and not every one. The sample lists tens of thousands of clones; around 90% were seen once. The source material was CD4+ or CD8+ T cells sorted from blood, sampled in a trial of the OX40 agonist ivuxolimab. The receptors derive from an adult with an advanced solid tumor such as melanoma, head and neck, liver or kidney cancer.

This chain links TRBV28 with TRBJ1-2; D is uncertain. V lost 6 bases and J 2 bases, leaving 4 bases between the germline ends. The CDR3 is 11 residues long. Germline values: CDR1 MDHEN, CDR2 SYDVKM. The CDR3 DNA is TGTGCCAGCAGGTTGAACTATGGCTACACCTTC. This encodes CASRLNYGYTF.

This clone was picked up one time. DNA for the CDR3: TGTGCTAGTGGTTTGGGAACAGGGACTCGGGAGACCCAGTACTTC. Protein product: CASGLGTGTRETQYF. The chain links TRBV12-5 to TRBJ2-5; TRBD1 or TRBD2 may be the D gene (6 bases each). V shed 1 base and J shed 5 bases, with 14 bases lying between them. Germline lookup yields CDR1 LGHNT and CDR2 FRNRAP. The CDR3 consists of 15 residues.

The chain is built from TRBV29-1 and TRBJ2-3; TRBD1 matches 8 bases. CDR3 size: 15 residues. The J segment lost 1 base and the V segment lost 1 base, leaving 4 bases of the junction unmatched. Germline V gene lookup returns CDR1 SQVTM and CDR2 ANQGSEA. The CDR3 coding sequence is TGCAGCGTTGAAGGGGGGACAGGAGGCACAGATACGCAGTATTTT. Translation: CSVEGGTGGTDTQYF.

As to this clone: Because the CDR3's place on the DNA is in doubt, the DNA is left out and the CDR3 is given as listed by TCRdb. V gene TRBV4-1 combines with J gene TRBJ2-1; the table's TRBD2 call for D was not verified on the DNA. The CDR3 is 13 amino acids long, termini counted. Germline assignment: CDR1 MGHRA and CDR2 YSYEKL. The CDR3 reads CASSHGGLSGQFF.

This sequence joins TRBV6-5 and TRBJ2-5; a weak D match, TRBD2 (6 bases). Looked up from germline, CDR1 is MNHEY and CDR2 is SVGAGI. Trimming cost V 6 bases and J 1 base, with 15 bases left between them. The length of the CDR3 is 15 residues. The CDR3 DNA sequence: TGTGCCAGCAGCCACCTGGGGGGACCCCAAGAGACCCAGTACTTC. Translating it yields CASSHLGGPQETQYF.

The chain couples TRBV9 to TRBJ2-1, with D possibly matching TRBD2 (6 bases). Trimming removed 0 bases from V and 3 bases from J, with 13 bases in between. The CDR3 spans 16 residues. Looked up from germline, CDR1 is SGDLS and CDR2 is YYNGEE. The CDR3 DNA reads TGTGCCAGCAGCGTAGGTGCTCTAGCGCACTACAATGAGCAGTTCTTC. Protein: CASSVGALAHYNEQFF.

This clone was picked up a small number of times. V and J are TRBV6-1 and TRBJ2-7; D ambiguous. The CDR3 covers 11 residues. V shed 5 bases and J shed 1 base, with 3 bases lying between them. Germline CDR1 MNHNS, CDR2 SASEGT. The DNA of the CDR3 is TGTGCCAGCAGTAAATCCTACGAGCAGTACTTC. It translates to CASSKSYEQYF.

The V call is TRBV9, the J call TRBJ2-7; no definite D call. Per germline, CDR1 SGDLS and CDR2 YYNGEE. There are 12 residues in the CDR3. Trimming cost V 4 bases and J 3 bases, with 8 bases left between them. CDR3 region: CASSSRNYEQYF. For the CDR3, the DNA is TGTGCCAGCAGCTCCCGTAACTACGAGCAGTACTTC.

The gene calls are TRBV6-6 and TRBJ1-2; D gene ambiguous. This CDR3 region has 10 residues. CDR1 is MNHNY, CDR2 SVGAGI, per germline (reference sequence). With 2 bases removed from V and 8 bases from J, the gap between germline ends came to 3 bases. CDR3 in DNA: TGTGCCAGCAGTTACGCGGGCTACACCTTC. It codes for CASSYAGYTF.

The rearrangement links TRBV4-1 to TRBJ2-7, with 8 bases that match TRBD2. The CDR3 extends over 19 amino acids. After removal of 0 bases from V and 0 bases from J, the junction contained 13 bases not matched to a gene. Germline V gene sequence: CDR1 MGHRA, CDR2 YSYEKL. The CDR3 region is CASSQESRFAGTSSYEQYF. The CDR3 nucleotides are TGCGCCAGCAGCCAAGAATCCCGATTTGCGGGGACTAGCTCCTACGAGCAGTACTTC.

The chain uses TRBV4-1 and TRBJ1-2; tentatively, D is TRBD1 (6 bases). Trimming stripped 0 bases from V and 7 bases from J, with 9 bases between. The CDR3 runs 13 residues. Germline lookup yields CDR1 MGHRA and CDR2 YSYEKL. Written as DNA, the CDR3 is TGCGCCAGCAGCCAAGATGGGGGGCCTGGCTACACCTTC. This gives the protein CASSQDGGPGYTF.

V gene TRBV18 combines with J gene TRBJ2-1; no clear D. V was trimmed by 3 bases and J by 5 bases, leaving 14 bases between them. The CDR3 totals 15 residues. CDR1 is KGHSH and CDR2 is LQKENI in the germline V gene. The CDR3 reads CASSPPPNADNEQFF. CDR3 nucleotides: TGTGCCAGCTCACCCCCTCCGAATGCCGACAATGAGCAGTTCTTC.

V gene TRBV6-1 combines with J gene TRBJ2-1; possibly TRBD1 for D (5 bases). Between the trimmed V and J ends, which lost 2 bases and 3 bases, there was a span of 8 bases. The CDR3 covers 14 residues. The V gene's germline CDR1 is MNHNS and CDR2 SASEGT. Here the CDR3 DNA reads TGTGCCAGCAGTGAACCCGACAGCTACAATGAGCAGTTCTTC. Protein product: CASSEPDSYNEQFF.

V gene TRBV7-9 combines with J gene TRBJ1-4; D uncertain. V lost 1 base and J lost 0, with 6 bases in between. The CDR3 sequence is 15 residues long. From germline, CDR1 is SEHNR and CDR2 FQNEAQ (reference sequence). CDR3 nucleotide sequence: TGTGCCAGCAGCTTAGTAGGTGCAACTAATGAAAAACTGTTTTTT. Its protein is CASSLVGATNEKLFF.

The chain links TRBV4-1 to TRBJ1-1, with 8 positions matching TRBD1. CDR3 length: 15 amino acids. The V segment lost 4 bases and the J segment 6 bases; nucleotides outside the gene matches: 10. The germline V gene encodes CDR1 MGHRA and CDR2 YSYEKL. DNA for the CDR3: TGCGCCAGCAGCCCACGGGACAGGACGAATCCTGAAGCTTTCTTT. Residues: CASSPRDRTNPEAFF.

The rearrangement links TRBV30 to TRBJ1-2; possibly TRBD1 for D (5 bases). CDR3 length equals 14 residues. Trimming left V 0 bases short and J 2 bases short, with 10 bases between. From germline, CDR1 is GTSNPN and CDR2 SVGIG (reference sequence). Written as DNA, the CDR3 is TGTGCCTGGAGTGTGGGGACGGGCAACTATGGCTACACCTTC. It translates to CAWSVGTGNYGYTF.

The CDR3 region has the DNA TGTGCCAGCAGCGTCGAGGAAGGGAACTACAATGAGCAGTTCTTC. It encodes CASSVEEGNYNEQFF. The gene calls are TRBV9 and TRBJ2-1, with unresolved D. V dropped 2 bases and J dropped 3 bases, with 12 bases sitting between them. The CDR3 sequence is 15 residues long. CDR1 is SGDLS, CDR2 YYNGEE, per germline.